These T cell receptor beta chains were read from a single sample in a study of blood T cell repertoires in COVID-19. TCRdb's table, derived via immunoSEQ multiplex PCR, lists solely in-frame clones and lacks some. In the table there are approximately 70,000 clones, more than 75% of which are singletons. Input material: peripheral blood. The receptors originated from a woman aged 55-75 years with acute or convalescent COVID-19. CDR3s include the opening cysteine and the closing phenylalanine or tryptophan. The order of the fields is D gene, V gene, J gene, clone size, CDR3 protein, CDR3 DNA. The D gene is left open where the match is weak. Where a row states a size, it is once, few, many or the class of an expanded clone; other rows omit it.

D: TRBD1
V: TRBV4-1
J: TRBJ1-2
size: .
CDR3: CASSQDRGQGPYGYTF
DNA: TGCGCCAGCAGCCAAGATCGAGGACAGGGGCCCTATGGCTACACCTTC

D: TRBD1
V: TRBV15
J: TRBJ1-4
size: .
CDR3: CATSRGGQGALANEKLFF
DNA: TGTGCCACCAGCAGAGGGGGGCAGGGGGCGTTGGCTAATGAAAAACTGTTTTTT

D: .
V: TRBV18
J: TRBJ2-5
size: .
CDR3: CASSPRRDGETQYF
DNA: TGTGCCAGCTCACCACGGAGGGATGGGGAGACCCAGTACTTC

D: TRBD1
V: TRBV5-1
J: TRBJ2-7
size: .
CDR3: CASSRQGALLGPYEQYF
DNA: TGCGCCAGCAGCCGACAGGGGGCTTTATTAGGGCCCTACGAGCAGTACTTC

D: .
V: TRBV7-7
J: TRBJ2-5
size: .
CDR3: CASSAGGQETQYF
DNA: TGTGCCAGCAGCGCCGGGGGCCAAGAGACCCAGTACTTC

D: TRBD1
V: TRBV29-1
J: TRBJ2-5
size: .
CDR3: CSVTRTGGETQYF
DNA: TGCAGCGTAACCAGGACAGGGGGAGAGACCCAGTACTTC

D: TRBD1
V: TRBV7-3
J: TRBJ2-7
size: .
CDR3: CASSLDRDRGLYEQYF
DNA: TGTGCCAGCAGCTTAGACCGGGACAGGGGGCTCTACGAGCAGTACTTC

D: TRBD1
V: TRBV6-6
J: TRBJ2-5
size: .
CDR3: CASSYWDRAPKYF
DNA: TGTGCCAGCAGTTACTGGGACAGGGCGCCAAAGTACTTC

D: .
V: TRBV5-1
J: TRBJ2-3
size: once
CDR3: CASVANTATDTQYF
DNA: TGCGCCAGCGTGGCTAACACAGCCACAGATACGCAGTATTTT

D: .
V: TRBV18
J: TRBJ2-7
size: .
CDR3: CASSPGGISSYEQYF
DNA: TGTGCCAGCTCACCGGGCGGGATCAGCTCCTACGAGCAGTACTTC

D: .
V: TRBV2
J: TRBJ2-5
size: .
CDR3: CASKKEAPRQETQYF
DNA: TGTGCCAGCAAAAAGGAAGCCCCCAGGCAAGAGACCCAGTACTTC

D: .
V: TRBV7-2
J: TRBJ1-6
size: .
CDR3: CASSLETGYNSPLHF
DNA: TGTGCCAGCAGCTTAGAAACAGGGTACAATTCACCCCTCCACTTT

D: TRBD1
V: TRBV2
J: TRBJ2-7
size: .
CDR3: CASSELGGQDYEQYF
DNA: TGTGCCAGCAGTGAGCTAGGGGGACAGGACTACGAGCAGTACTTC

D: .
V: TRBV23-1
J: TRBJ2-3
size: .
CDR3: CASTRWGVGTDTQYF
DNA: TGCGCCAGCACCCGGTGGGGGGTGGGCACAGATACGCAGTATTTT

D: TRBD1
V: TRBV29-1
J: TRBJ2-5
size: .
CDR3: CSDRGLETQYF
DNA: TGCAGTGACAGGGGGCTGGAGACCCAGTACTTC

D: .
V: TRBV18
J: TRBJ2-1
size: .
CDR3: CASSQLMGGSYNEQFF
DNA: TGTGCCAGCTCTCAGCTTATGGGGGGCTCCTACAATGAGCAGTTCTTC

D: .
V: TRBV14
J: TRBJ1-1
size: .
CDR3: CASSHEILGLEDTEAFF
DNA: TGTGCCAGCAGTCACGAGATCTTAGGGCTGGAGGACACTGAAGCTTTCTTT

D: .
V: TRBV27
J: TRBJ2-1
size: .
CDR3: CASSWGRGEVDEQFF
DNA: TGTGCCAGCAGTTGGGGCAGGGGGGAAGTAGATGAGCAGTTCTTC

D: .
V: TRBV6-5
J: TRBJ1-5
size: once
CDR3: CASTVGQAWNQPQHF
DNA: TGTGCCAGCACGGTTGGGCAGGCGTGGAATCAGCCCCAGCATTTT

D: TRBD1
V: TRBV2
J: TRBJ2-2
size: .
CDR3: CASSSGQGVIGELFF
DNA: TGTGCCAGCAGCTCGGGACAGGGGGTTATCGGGGAGCTGTTTTTT

D: .
V: TRBV30
J: TRBJ2-2
size: .
CDR3: CAWSRDTRRELFF
DNA: TGTGCCTGGTCCCGGGACACACGCCGGGAGCTGTTTTTT

D: .
V: TRBV9
J: TRBJ2-3
size: .
CDR3: CASSATRVTDTQYF
DNA: TGTGCCAGCAGCGCGACTAGAGTCACAGATACGCAGTATTTT

D: TRBD1
V: TRBV7-2
J: TRBJ2-7
size: .
CDR3: CASSGTVSSYEQYF
DNA: TGTGCCAGCAGCGGGACAGTAAGCTCCTACGAGCAGTACTTC

D: TRBD1
V: TRBV19
J: TRBJ1-2
size: once
CDR3: CASSTDRGGYGYTF
DNA: TGTGCCAGTAGTACGGACAGGGGAGGCTATGGCTACACCTTC

D: TRBD2
V: TRBV5-1
J: TRBJ2-3
size: .
CDR3: CASSGTAGGPTDTQYF
DNA: TGCGCCAGCAGCGGTACAGCGGGGGGGCCCACAGATACGCAGTATTTT

D: .
V: TRBV7-9
J: TRBJ2-7
size: .
CDR3: CASSERHNSYEQYF
DNA: TGTGCCAGCAGCGAGAGACACAACTCCTACGAGCAGTACTTC

D: TRBD2
V: TRBV19
J: TRBJ2-2
size: .
CDR3: CASSTIAGGHHGELFF
DNA: TGTGCCAGTAGTACTATAGCGGGGGGGCATCACGGGGAGCTGTTTTTT

D: .
V: TRBV11-3
J: TRBJ2-3
size: .
CDR3: CASSSRDSRTDTQYF
DNA: TGTGCCAGCAGCTCCCGGGACTCGCGCACAGATACGCAGTATTTT

D: .
V: TRBV5-1
J: TRBJ2-3
size: .
CDR3: CASSLAVSSSTDTQYF
DNA: TGCGCCAGCAGCTTGGCCGTTAGCTCCAGCACAGATACGCAGTATTTT

D: .
V: TRBV5-1
J: TRBJ1-1
size: .
CDR3: CASSLMTVNTEAFF
DNA: TGCGCCAGCAGCTTAATGACAGTGAACACTGAAGCTTTCTTT

D: TRBD1
V: TRBV5-1
J: TRBJ2-5
size: .
CDR3: CASSPVGARGRETQYF
DNA: TGCGCCAGCAGCCCTGTCGGTGCCAGGGGGCGAGAGACCCAGTACTTC